This TCR beta chain emerged from a study of blood T cell repertoires in COVID-19. Authors' analysis steps: Cell counts per sample came from amplifying reference gene primers. Some clones are missing from TCRdb's copy, which holds only in-frame ones; the method was immunoSEQ multiplex PCR. V and J calls and clone size are those listed in that table; D and trimming were worked out from the DNA. This sample has about 100,000 clones; over 85% occur once, and the top ten carry under 7.5%. The source is a man between 65 and 85 years old with acute or convalescent COVID-19. The sample consisted of peripheral blood.

CDR3 bases: TGTGCCAGCAGCGTGAATGAAAAACTGTTTTTT. This sequence encodes CASSVNEKLFF. V and J are TRBV6-5 and TRBJ1-4; D not certain. CDR3 length: 11 residues. Trimming shortened V by 6 bases and J by 5 bases, and 4 bases separated the two germline ends. CDR1 and CDR2 from the germline V gene are MNHEY and SVGAGI.